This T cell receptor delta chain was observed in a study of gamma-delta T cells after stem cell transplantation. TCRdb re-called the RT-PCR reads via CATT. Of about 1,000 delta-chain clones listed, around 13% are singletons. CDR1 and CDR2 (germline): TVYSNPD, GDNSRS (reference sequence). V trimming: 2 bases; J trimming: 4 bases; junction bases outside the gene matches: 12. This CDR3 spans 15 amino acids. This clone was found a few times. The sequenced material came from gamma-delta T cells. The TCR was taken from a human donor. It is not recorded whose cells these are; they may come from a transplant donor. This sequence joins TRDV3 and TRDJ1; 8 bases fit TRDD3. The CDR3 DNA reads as TGTGCCTTTTATCTGGGATACGCTGTGGGCGATAAACTCATCTTT. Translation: CAFYLGYAVGDKLIF. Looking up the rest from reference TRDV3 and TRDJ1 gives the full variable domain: CDKVTQSSPDQTVASGSEVVLLCTYDTVYSNPDLFWYRIRPDYSFQFVFYGDNSRSEGADFTQGRFSVKHILTQKAFHLVISPVRTEDSATYYCAFYLGYAVGDKLIFGKGTRVTVEP.